This T cell receptor beta chain was identified during a study of T cell responses to AZD1222 COVID-19 vaccine. Trimming removed 0 bases from V and 0 bases from J, with 4 bases in between. The CDR3 covers 15 residues. Germline-derived CDR1 and CDR2 are SGHRS and YFSETQ. Measured with immunoSEQ multiplex PCR; TCRdb has only the in-frame clones, and not every one. The sample shows about 120,000 clones, roughly 84% of them seen only once. With regard to this clone: Within the sample, other DNA sequences also encode this same CDR3.

The receptor comes from an adult in good health. Sequencing was performed on peripheral blood, taken on day 0 of AZD1222 vaccination. The chain employs TRBV5-1 and TRBJ2-6; D is unresolved. The CDR3 DNA follows: TGCGCCAGCAGCTTGGGCAGCTCTGGGGCCAACGTCCTGACTTTC. Protein: CASSLGSSGANVLTF.